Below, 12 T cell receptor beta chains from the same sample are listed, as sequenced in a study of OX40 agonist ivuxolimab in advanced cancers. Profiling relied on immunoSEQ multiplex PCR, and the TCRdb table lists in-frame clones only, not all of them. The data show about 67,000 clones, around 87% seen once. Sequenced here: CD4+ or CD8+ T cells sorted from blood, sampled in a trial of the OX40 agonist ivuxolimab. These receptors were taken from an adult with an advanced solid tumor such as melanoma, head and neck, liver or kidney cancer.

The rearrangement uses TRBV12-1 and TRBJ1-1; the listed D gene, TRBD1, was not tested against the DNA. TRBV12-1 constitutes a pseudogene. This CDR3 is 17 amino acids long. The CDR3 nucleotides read TGTGCCAGCAGCCTCCTAATTCTAGGGGATGGGTACACTGAAGCTTTCTTT. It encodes CASSLLILGDGYTEAFF.

The CDR3 sequence is CASTRLAESTDTQYF. The CDR3 bases are TGTGCCAGCACTAGACTAGCGGAAAGCACAGATACGCAGTATTTT. The J gene is TRBJ2-3, the V gene TRBV6-1; 9 bases agree with TRBD2. Trimming took 7 bases from V and 0 from J; bases not matched to a gene: 5. The CDR3 is made up of 15 amino acids. CDR1 is MNHNS, CDR2 SASEGT, per germline.

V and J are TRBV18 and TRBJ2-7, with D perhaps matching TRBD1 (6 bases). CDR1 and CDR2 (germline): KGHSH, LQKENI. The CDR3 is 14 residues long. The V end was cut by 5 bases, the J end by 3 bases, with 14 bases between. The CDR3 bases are TGTGCCAGCTCATTGAGGACAGCTAACTACGAGCAGTACTTC. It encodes CASSLRTANYEQYF.

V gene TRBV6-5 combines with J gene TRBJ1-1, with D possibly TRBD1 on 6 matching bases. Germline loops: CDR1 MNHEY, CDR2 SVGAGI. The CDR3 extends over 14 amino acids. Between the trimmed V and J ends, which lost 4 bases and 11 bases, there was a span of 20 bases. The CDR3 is CASSWRSDSLQAFF. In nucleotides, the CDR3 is TGTGCCAGCAGTTGGAGGTCGGACAGTCTGCAGGCTTTCTTT.

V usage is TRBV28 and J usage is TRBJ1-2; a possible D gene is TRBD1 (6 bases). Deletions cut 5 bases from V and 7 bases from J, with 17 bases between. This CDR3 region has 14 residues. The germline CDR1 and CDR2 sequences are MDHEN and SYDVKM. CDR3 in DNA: TGTGCCAGCAGTCCCGGTGGGGGGCGAGTTGGCTACACCTTC. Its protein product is CASSPGGGRVGYTF.

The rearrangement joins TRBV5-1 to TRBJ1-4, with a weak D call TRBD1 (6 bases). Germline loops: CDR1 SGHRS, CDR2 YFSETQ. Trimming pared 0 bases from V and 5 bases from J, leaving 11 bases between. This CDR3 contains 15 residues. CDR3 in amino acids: CASSLGTDLNEKLFF. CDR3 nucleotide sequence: TGCGCCAGCAGCTTGGGGACAGACCTAAATGAAAAACTGTTTTTT.

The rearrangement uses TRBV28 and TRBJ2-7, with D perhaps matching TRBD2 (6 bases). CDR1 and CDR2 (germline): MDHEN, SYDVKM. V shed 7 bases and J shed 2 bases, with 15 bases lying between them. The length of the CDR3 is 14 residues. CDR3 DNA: TGTGCCAGCACGACCCCAGCGGGTACCTACGAGCAGTACTTC. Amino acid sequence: CASTTPAGTYEQYF.

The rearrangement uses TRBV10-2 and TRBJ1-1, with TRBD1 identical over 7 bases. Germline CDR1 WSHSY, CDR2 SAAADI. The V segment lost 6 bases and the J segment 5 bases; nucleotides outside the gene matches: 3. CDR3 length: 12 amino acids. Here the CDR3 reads CASSRGETEAFF. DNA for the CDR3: TGCGCCAGCAGCAGGGGGGAGACTGAAGCTTTCTTT.

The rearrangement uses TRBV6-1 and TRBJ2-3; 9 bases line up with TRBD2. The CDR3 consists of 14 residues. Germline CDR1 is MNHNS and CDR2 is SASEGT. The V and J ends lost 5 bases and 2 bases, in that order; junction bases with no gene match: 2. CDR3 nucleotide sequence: TGTGCCAGCAGTCGGACTAGCGCCACAGATACGCAGTATTTT. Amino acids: CASSRTSATDTQYF.

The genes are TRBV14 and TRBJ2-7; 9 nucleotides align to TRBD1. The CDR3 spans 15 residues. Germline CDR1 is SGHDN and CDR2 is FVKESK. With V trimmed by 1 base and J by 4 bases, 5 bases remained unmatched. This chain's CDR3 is CASSQGQGGSYEQYF. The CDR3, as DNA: TGTGCCAGCAGCCAAGGACAGGGGGGATCATACGAGCAGTACTTC.

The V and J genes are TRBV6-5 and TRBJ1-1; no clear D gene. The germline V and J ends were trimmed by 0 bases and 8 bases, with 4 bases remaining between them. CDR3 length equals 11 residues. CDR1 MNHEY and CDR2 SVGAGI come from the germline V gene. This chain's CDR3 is CASSYSAEAFF. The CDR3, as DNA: TGTGCCAGCAGTTACTCGGCAGAAGCTTTCTTT.

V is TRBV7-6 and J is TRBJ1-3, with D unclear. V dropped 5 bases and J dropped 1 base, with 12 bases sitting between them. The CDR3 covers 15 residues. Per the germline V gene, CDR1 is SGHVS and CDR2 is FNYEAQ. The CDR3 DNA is TGTGCCAGCAGCATTGGACGGATATCTGGAAACACCATATATTTT. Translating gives CASSIGRISGNTIYF.